A selection of T cell receptor beta chains follows, all from one sample in a study of cytomegalovirus exposure and HLA in healthy donors. Using immunoSEQ multiplex PCR, the repertoire was profiled, and TCRdb retains in-frame clones only, with some absent. This sample has about 140,000 clones, with 60% to 75% found just once. The sequenced sample was PBMCs. These receptor sequences come from a man aged 25 to 40 in good health and CMV-seronegative. CDR3s include the opening cysteine and the closing phenylalanine or tryptophan. Size tells how often a clone was seen (once, few, many) or the class of an expanded clone, and some rows leave it out.

v_gene: TRBV10-2
abundance: NA
CDR3aa: CASSGLAGANEQFF

v_gene: TRBV6-1
abundance: NA
CDR3aa: CASSGAVYGYTF

v_gene: TRBV6-6
abundance: NA
CDR3aa: CASTTPGLIQETQYF

v_gene: TRBV4-1
abundance: NA
CDR3aa: CASSQGLAGSGEQYF

v_gene: TRBV27
abundance: NA
CDR3aa: CASSLKAHGANYGYTF

v_gene: TRBV15
abundance: few
CDR3aa: CATSSDGRGAKNIQYF

v_gene: TRBV29-1
abundance: NA
CDR3aa: CSGGGFQETQYF

v_gene: TRBV30
abundance: NA
CDR3aa: CAWGLAGGASSTDTQYF

v_gene: TRBV2
abundance: NA
CDR3aa: CASSEWVLGAGNQPQHF

v_gene: TRBV5-5
abundance: NA
CDR3aa: CASSGGQPNQPQHF

v_gene: TRBV9
abundance: NA
CDR3aa: CASSVGSSGSYEQYF

v_gene: TRBV2
abundance: NA
CDR3aa: CASSEGTGRNEKLFF

v_gene: TRBV1
abundance: NA
CDR3aa: CTSSQGARTISYEQYF

v_gene: TRBV10-3
abundance: NA
CDR3aa: CAISGGTGQNEQFF

v_gene: TRBV18
abundance: NA
CDR3aa: CASSPPGGRLRETQYF

v_gene: TRBV19
abundance: NA
CDR3aa: CASSTTGVGELFF

v_gene: TRBV29-1
abundance: NA
CDR3aa: CSVVEQGGQPQHF

v_gene: TRBV4-2
abundance: NA
CDR3aa: CASSQDTAGAGAGELFF

v_gene: TRBV7-9
abundance: once
CDR3aa: CASSISSGGADTQYF

v_gene: TRBV28
abundance: NA
CDR3aa: CASSLAASGTGNGETQYF

v_gene: TRBV6-5
abundance: NA
CDR3aa: CASSSGQGRRYTF

v_gene: TRBV18
abundance: NA
CDR3aa: CASSPTDRDHGYTF

v_gene: TRBV11-3
abundance: NA
CDR3aa: CASSSRTSGSYNEQFF

v_gene: TRBV28
abundance: NA
CDR3aa: CASSTPLGVTVAFF

v_gene: TRBV10-2
abundance: NA
CDR3aa: CATQAGGFETQYF

v_gene: TRBV18
abundance: few
CDR3aa: CASSLRTSGATTDTQYF

v_gene: TRBV2
abundance: few
CDR3aa: CASRRDISYEQYF

v_gene: TRBV27
abundance: NA
CDR3aa: CASSLYLAGGSNEQFF

v_gene: TRBV15
abundance: NA
CDR3aa: CATSRVSRQTVEETQYF